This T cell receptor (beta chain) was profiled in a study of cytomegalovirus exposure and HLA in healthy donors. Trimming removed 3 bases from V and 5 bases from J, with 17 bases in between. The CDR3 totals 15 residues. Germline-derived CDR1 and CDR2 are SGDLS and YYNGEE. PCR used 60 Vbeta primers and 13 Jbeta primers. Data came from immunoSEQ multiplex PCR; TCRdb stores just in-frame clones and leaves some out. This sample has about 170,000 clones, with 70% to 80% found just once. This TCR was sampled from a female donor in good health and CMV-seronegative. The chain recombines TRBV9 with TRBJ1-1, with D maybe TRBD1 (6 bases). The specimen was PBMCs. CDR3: CASSEIRGANTEAFF. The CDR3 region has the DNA TGTGCCAGCAGCGAAATTCGGGGGGCGAATACTGAAGCTTTCTTT.